This TCR beta chain was captured in a study of blood T cell repertoires in COVID-19. Study background: Acute and convalescent COVID-19 specimens originated in the United States, Italy and Spain. PBMCs, B-cell-depleted T cells, or T cells were the source of the cDNA or gDNA that made up the material.

Germline V CDR1 and CDR2: SGHTS, YDEGEE. V shed 0 bases and J shed 9 bases, with 10 bases lying between them. This CDR3 is built from 13 residues. Authors' processing steps: Nucleated cell number was recorded as an estimate derived from reference gene primer amplification. The assay was immunoSEQ multiplex PCR, and TCRdb's table has in-frame clones only and misses some. From that table come the V and J calls and clone size; the DNA was used to work out D and trimming. Among more than 50,000 clones, 80% to 95% were seen once, and the ten largest hold 16%. The sequenced sample was peripheral blood. The TCR sequence derives from an elderly man with acute or convalescent COVID-19. The chain couples TRBV5-8 to TRBJ1-5; no reliable D call. The CDR3 loop is CASSLDRGRPQHF. As DNA, the CDR3 is TGTGCCAGCAGCTTGGACCGCGGTAGGCCCCAGCATTTT.